Here is one TCR beta chain with its context. Its antigen is undetermined. Sequenced by immunoSEQ multiplex PCR; TCRdb stores in-frame clones only, minus some. The data contain hundreds of thousands of clones, 90% of them singletons. Treatment specified: roughly 19 received Ad26.COV2.S at low or high dose, single or two shots; several received placebo; per-sample allocation not given. Day 63 after the first injection of vaccine or placebo was the sampling time. The data stem from a study of Ad26.COV2.S vaccination and SARS-CoV-2 variants. Study at large: In the COV1001 trial, the donor was in the Ad26.COV2.S arm. Study-wide points: Similar non-spike TCR breadth was observed in recipients of vaccine and of placebo.

This specimen consisted of peripheral blood, obtained in a trial of Ad26.COV2.S vaccine versus placebo. The receptor comes from a person between 18 and 65 years old who received the Ad26.COV2.S COVID-19 vaccine or a placebo.

The CDR3 nucleotides are TGCGCCAGCAGCTTAAACAGGGGCCCCACCTACGAGCAGTACTTC. Its protein is CASSLNRGPTYEQYF. This chain uses TRBV5-1 with TRBJ2-7; 7 nucleotides agree with TRBD1. CDR1 is SGHRS and CDR2 is YFSETQ in the germline V gene. This CDR3 is built from 15 residues. V shed 2 bases and J 2 bases; nucleotides not matched to a gene: 7.